The 20 T cell receptor beta chains reported below all come from one sample, sequenced in a study of OX40 agonist ivuxolimab in advanced cancers. Repertoires were generated with immunoSEQ multiplex PCR, while TCRdb's copy carries only in-frame clones and drops some. The sample holds tens of thousands of clones, roughly 80% seen once. This sample comprised CD4+ or CD8+ T cells sorted from blood, obtained in a trial of the OX40 agonist ivuxolimab. Receptors originate from an adult with an advanced solid tumor such as melanoma, head and neck, liver or kidney cancer.

V gene TRBV7-9 combines with J gene TRBJ2-5, with 9 positions matching TRBD2. After removal of 5 bases from V and 5 bases from J, the junction contained 6 bases not matched to a gene. The CDR3 covers 14 residues. Germline V gene data show CDR1 as SEHNR and CDR2 as FQNEAQ (reference sequence). The CDR3 protein is CASSRGGAPETQYF. The CDR3 DNA reads as TGTGCCAGCAGCCGCGGGGGGGCGCCTGAGACCCAGTACTTC.

The rearrangement uses TRBV7-3 and TRBJ1-1; 8 nucleotides line up with TRBD1. Trimming at V came to 2 bases and at J to 11 bases, leaving 7 bases not matched to a gene. The CDR3 covers 13 residues. Germline V lookup: CDR1 SGHTA, CDR2 FQGTGA. The DNA of the CDR3 is TGTGCCAGCAGCTTAGGACAGGGTAGGTTGGCTTTCTTT. It codes for CASSLGQGRLAFF.

The chain has TRBV9 and TRBJ2-2; D tentatively fits TRBD1 or TRBD2 (5 bases each). This CDR3 comprises 16 residues. The V end lost 0 bases, the J end lost 2 bases, and 11 bases lay between the germline ends. Germline values: CDR1 SGDLS, CDR2 YYNGEE. CDR3 protein: CASSVVRGANTGELFF. The CDR3 DNA follows: TGTGCCAGCAGCGTAGTAAGAGGGGCAAACACCGGGGAGCTGTTTTTT.

This clone was recorded once. The rearrangement links TRBV5-6 to TRBJ1-1; D gene ambiguous. V was cut by 1 base and J by 0 bases, with 19 bases left in between. The V gene's germline CDR1 is SGHDT and CDR2 YYEEEE. The CDR3 extends over 18 amino acids. Written as DNA, the CDR3 is TGTGCCAGCAGCTTGTATTCCGCCCGACGCGTTCTGAACACTGAAGCTTTCTTT. It encodes CASSLYSARRVLNTEAFF. Based on the CDR3 plus reference TRBV5-6 and TRBJ1-1, the full variable domain is DAGVTQSPTHLIKTRGQQVTLRCSPKSGHDTVSWYQQALGQGPQFIFQYYEEEERQRGNFPDRFSGHQFPNYSSELNVNALLLGDSALYLCASSLYSARRVLNTEAFFGQGTRLTVV.

The chain uses TRBV6-4 and TRBJ1-3; no clear D gene. Trimming cost V 2 bases and J 4 bases, with 6 bases left between them. This CDR3 contains 13 residues. Germline CDR1 reads MRHNA; CDR2 reads SNTAGT. The chain's CDR3 is CASSDHNGNTIYF. As DNA, the CDR3 is TGTGCCAGCAGTGACCACAACGGAAACACCATATATTTT.

The DNA of the CDR3 is TGTGCCAGCAGTTTACTCAGGCAGGGCACCTCGCCTAACTATGGCTACACCTTC. Translating gives CASSLLRQGTSPNYGYTF. The chain couples TRBV28 to TRBJ1-2, with a tentative D call TRBD1 (5 bases). This CDR3 spans 18 amino acids. Between the trimmed V and J ends, which lost 2 bases and 0 bases, there was a span of 19 bases. CDR1 and CDR2 (germline): MDHEN, SYDVKM.

This chain uses TRBV5-6 with TRBJ1-1; D gene unclear. The V end was cut by 0 bases, the J end by 5 bases, with 14 bases between. This CDR3 comprises 15 residues. Germline values: CDR1 SGHDT, CDR2 YYEEEE. Here the CDR3 DNA reads TGTGCCAGCAGCTTGGGTTGGGGAGGGAGGACTGAAGCTTTCTTT. It yields the protein CASSLGWGGRTEAFF.

This clone was found once. A junction end diverges from the germline sequence, so it may reflect a read error. CDR3 bases: TGTGCCAGCAGGGAAGGACCGCTGAACACTGAAGCTTTCTTT. Residues: CASREGPLNTEAFF. The chain couples TRBV6-1 to TRBJ1-1; unclear D gene. Germline CDR1 is MNHNS and CDR2 is SASEGT. The CDR3 has 14 residues.

The V gene is TRBV4-3, the J gene TRBJ2-2; tentative D call: TRBD2 (6 bases). The V end was cut by 6 bases, the J end by 0 bases, with 14 bases between. The CDR3 covers 16 residues. Looked up from germline, CDR1 is LGHNA and CDR2 is YSLEER. CDR3 bases: TGCGCCAGCAGATCCCTGGGGGGTTCGAACACCGGGGAGCTGTTTTTT. Protein: CASRSLGGSNTGELFF.

Comment on this clone: The same CDR3 arises from other DNA sequences in this sample as well. This chain links TRBV6-1 with TRBJ1-2; perhaps TRBD1 as D (5 bases). CDR3 length: 13 residues. CDR1 is MNHNS and CDR2 is SASEGT in the germline V gene. Trimming cost V 6 bases and J 2 bases, with 10 bases left between them. In DNA, the CDR3 is TGTGCCAGCAGCGGGGGGGGGAACTATGGCTACACCTTC. Residues: CASSGGGNYGYTF.

V is TRBV7-9 and J is TRBJ2-4; D might be TRBD1 (6 bases). The CDR3 contains 13 residues. Trimming left V 5 bases short and J 8 bases short, with 13 bases between. The germline V gene has CDR1 SEHNR and CDR2 FQNEAQ (reference sequence). CDR3: CASSHEGVDIQYF. The CDR3 nucleotides read TGTGCCAGCAGCCATGAGGGGGTGGACATTCAGTACTTC. Drawing the rest from reference TRBV7-9 and TRBJ2-4, the complete variable domain is DTGVSQNPRHKITKRGQNVTFRCDPISEHNRLYWYRQTLGQGPEFLTYFQNEAQLEKSRLLSDRFSAERPKGSFSTLEIQRTEQGDSAMYLCASSHEGVDIQYFGAGTRLSVL.

This chain connects TRBV28 to TRBJ2-6; possibly TRBD2 for D (5 bases). CDR1 is MDHEN and CDR2 is SYDVKM in the germline V gene. Trimming took 5 bases from V and 4 from J, leaving 9 bases between them. The CDR3 has 14 residues. CDR3 sequence: CASSRDPGANVLTF. The CDR3 DNA follows: TGTGCCAGCAGTCGGGATCCCGGGGCCAACGTCCTGACTTTC.

The chain uses TRBV4-2 and TRBJ1-5; maybe TRBD1 (5 bases). The CDR3 length is 14 residues. Trimming cost V 0 bases and J 6 bases, with 9 bases left between them. Germline V CDR1 and CDR2: LGHNA, YNFKEQ. The CDR3 here is CASSQDRGAQPQHF. The CDR3 DNA reads as TGTGCCAGCAGCCAAGATAGAGGGGCTCAGCCCCAGCATTTT.

This clone was observed a single time. The chain is built from TRBV7-2 and TRBJ1-5; 8 bases line up with TRBD1. The CDR3 has 16 residues. The V gene end was trimmed by 2 bases and the J gene end by 2 bases; junction bases not matched to a gene: 5. In germline, CDR1 is SGHTA, CDR2 FQGNSA. CDR3 residues: CASSLQGQVRNQPQHF. CDR3 coding DNA: TGTGCCAGCAGCTTACAGGGACAGGTTCGCAATCAGCCCCAGCATTTT. Variable domain in full (rest from reference TRBV7-2 and TRBJ1-5): GAGVSQSPSNKVTEKGKDVELRCDPISGHTALYWYRQSLGQGLEFLIYFQGNSAPDKSGLPSDRFSAERTGGSVSTLTIQRTQQEDSAVYLCASSLQGQVRNQPQHFGDGTRLSIL.

The chain couples TRBV4-1 to TRBJ2-5; D gene unclear. V lost 2 bases and J lost 4, with 8 bases in between. CDR1 MGHRA and CDR2 YSYEKL come from the germline V gene. The CDR3 is 13 residues long. CDR3: CASSQQGSETQYF. CDR3 sequence (DNA): TGCGCCAGCAGCCAACAAGGGTCAGAGACCCAGTACTTC.

The gene calls are TRBV2 and TRBJ1-1, with 8 bases aligning to TRBD1. The V segment lost 7 bases and the J segment 0 bases; nucleotides outside the gene matches: 7. Germline values: CDR1 SNHLY, CDR2 FYNNEI. The CDR3 totals 15 residues. Here the CDR3 reads CASTPGQAMNTEAFF. The CDR3 nucleotides are TGTGCCAGCACCCCGGGACAGGCCATGAACACTGAAGCTTTCTTT.

The CDR3 reads CASSSSRTGELFF. The CDR3 DNA reads as TGTGCCAGCAGCTCAAGCAGGACGGGGGAGCTGTTTTTT. This sequence joins TRBV7-7 and TRBJ2-2, with D uncertain. The CDR3 has 13 amino acids. V was shortened by 4 bases and J by 8 bases, with 11 bases between the two germline ends. CDR1 is SSHAT and CDR2 is FNYEAQ in the germline V gene (reference sequence). Full variable domain (remainder filled in from reference TRBV7-7 and TRBJ2-2): GAGVSQSPRYKVTKRGQDVTLRCDPISSHATLYWYQQALGQGPEFLTYFNYEAQPDKSGLPSDRFSAERPEGSISTLTIQRTEQRDSAMYRCASSSSRTGELFFGEGSRLTVL.

The chain joins TRBV9 to TRBJ1-2, with 7 positions matching TRBD1. Germline CDR1 reads SGDLS; CDR2 reads YYNGEE. The CDR3 spans 14 residues. J lost 6 bases, V lost 4 bases, and 9 bases had no gene match. In DNA form, the CDR3 reads TGTGCCAGCAGCACGCAGGGGGGTGACCATGGCTACACCTTC. This translates into CASSTQGGDHGYTF.

This sequence joins TRBV18 and TRBJ2-5, with D possibly TRBD2 on 5 matching bases. Germline V gives CDR1 KGHSH, CDR2 LQKENI. Trimming cost V 3 bases and J 0 bases, with 11 bases left between them. The CDR3 spans 15 residues. CDR3 in amino acids: CASSPRDQYQETQYF. The CDR3 region has the DNA TGTGCCAGCTCACCCCGGGATCAGTACCAAGAGACCCAGTACTTC.

This clone was observed once. The chain combines TRBV28 with TRBJ2-7; 7 bases map to TRBD2. This CDR3 is 14 amino acids long. V gave up 6 bases and J gave up 1 base; unmatched junction bases: 6. Germline CDR1 MDHEN, CDR2 SYDVKM. This CDR3 is CASRQRGLSYEQYF. In DNA, the CDR3 is TGTGCCAGCAGGCAGCGGGGTCTGTCCTACGAGCAGTACTTC. The variable domain in full, with the rest retrieved from reference TRBV28 and TRBJ2-7, is DVKVTQSSRYLVKRTGEKVFLECVQDMDHENMFWYRQDPGLGLRLIYFSYDVKMKEKGDIPEGYSVSREKKERFSLILESASTNQTSMYLCASRQRGLSYEQYFGPGTRLTVT.